These T cell receptor beta chains were read from a single sample in a study of blood T cell repertoires in COVID-19. Using immunoSEQ multiplex PCR, the repertoire was profiled, and TCRdb retains in-frame clones only, with some absent. The table includes roughly 140,000 clones, 85% detected once. The specimen was peripheral blood. The receptors were gathered from a man in his fifties with acute or convalescent COVID-19. Both conserved end residues are part of each CDR3. Not all rows give a size; the values are once, few, many and, for expanded clones, a class.

TRBV18	TRBJ2-7	.	15	CASSPTGGASYEQYF
TRBV5-4	TRBJ1-1	once	14	CASKERGWDTEAFF
TRBV3-1/TRBV3-2	TRBJ1-4	.	17	CASSPHRGRLDNEKLFF
TRBV5-6	TRBJ2-7	.	15	CASSLMGTGKGEQYF
TRBV7-9	TRBJ2-1	.	17	CASSSRWGLAGGNEQFF
TRBV7-2	TRBJ2-2	.	15	CASSLMAGGAGELFF
TRBV9	TRBJ1-5	.	15	CASSASDSYNQPQHF
TRBV7-9	TRBJ2-1	.	15	CASSFRGALYNEQFF
TRBV7-6	TRBJ1-1	.	11	CASNMNTEAFF
TRBV3-1/TRBV3-2	TRBJ2-6	.	16	CASSPGGQAGANVLTF
TRBV2	TRBJ2-4	once	12	CASTGAKNIQYF
TRBV5-1	TRBJ1-4	.	15	CASSLNGRENEKLFF
TRBV3-1/TRBV3-2	TRBJ2-3	.	17	CASSPLAESARGDTQYF
TRBV6-5	TRBJ1-4	.	14	CASSPRGWGEKLFF
TRBV30	TRBJ2-7	.	14	CAWSMTSGAYEQYF
TRBV11-2	TRBJ1-2	.	16	CASSFPGSDRDYGYTF
TRBV7-9	TRBJ1-5	.	15	CASSPGSFGDQPQHF
TRBV6-6	TRBJ2-2	.	18	CASSPPPGQGAGYGELFF
TRBV9	TRBJ2-7	.	14	CASSGYPSTYEQYF
TRBV30	TRBJ1-5	.	14	CAWSGGHRNQPQHF
TRBV6-5	TRBJ2-7	few	16	CASSYQQGVRLYEQYF
TRBV5-1	TRBJ1-1	.	16	CASSLRMGALNTEAFF
TRBV6-2/TRBV6-3	TRBJ2-2	.	17	CASSYSIAGEQAGELFF
TRBV27	TRBJ1-6	.	18	CASSRAGTGESYNSPLHF
TRBV9	TRBJ1-5	.	15	CASSVGQGFNQPQHF
TRBV6-5	TRBJ1-3	.	14	CASSYDRAGNTIYF
TRBV10-3	TRBJ1-3	few	14	CAIIPGESGNTIYF
TRBV7-3	TRBJ2-7	once	16	CASSFLAFGQGSEQYF
TRBV18	TRBJ2-2	.	17	CASSLNRLAGATGELFF
TRBV18	TRBJ2-1	.	13	CASSLAAYNEQFF
TRBV30	TRBJ1-5	once	13	CAWTRNDNQPQHF
TRBV29-1	TRBJ2-6	.	16	CSAVSGMRAGANVLTF